This T cell receptor beta chain was sequenced for a study of technical replicates of blood from several donors (dated 2017 in TCRdb). Library generation was performed with the immunoSEQ multiplex PCR assay. TCRdb mirrors the immuneACCESS table, restricted to in-frame sequences. Some clones are absent from its copies; in checked studies, under half trace to an unresolved V gene, and the reason for the others is unknown. This sample is represented by tens of thousands of clones; about 93% of them were singletons. The ten largest clonotypes hold approximately 0.25% of the sample. Details on this clone: The antigen it binds to is not known. No base-level quality is on record; no much larger clone is a single base apart.

Spanning cysteine to phenylalanine, the CDR3 consists of 16 amino acids. The retained sequence is limited to the CDR3, 48 bases, with the frame set at the first base. Sequences MGHRA (CDR1) and YSYEKL (CDR2) are obtained from the germline V gene. Between the V and J ends, shortened by 4 bases and 1 base respectively, the junction contains 13 bases. Sequencing used T cells isolated from PBMCs. The receptor was derived from a human donor in good health. Rearrangement joined TRBV4-1 to TRBJ1-4; the D gene is possibly TRBD1, with 5 bases matching. The nucleotide sequence reads as follows: TGCGCCAGCAGCCCGGCTATGGGGCGAACTAATGAAAAACTGTTTTTT. This yields the protein CASSPAMGRTNEKLFF.